This T cell receptor (beta chain) was retrieved from a study of blood T cell repertoires in COVID-19. The overall study: Sources were T cells, B-cell-depleted T cells, or PBMCs; the material itself was cDNA or gDNA.

Trimming took 6 bases from V and 8 from J; bases not matched to a gene: 7. CDR3 size: 13 residues. The germline gives CDR1 MNHNY, CDR2 SVGAGI (reference sequence). Repertoires were generated with immunoSEQ multiplex PCR, while TCRdb's copy carries only in-frame clones and drops some. The profile shows around 150,000 clones, 76% of them singletons. This clone occurred many times. This rearrangement joins TRBV6-6 to TRBJ1-2, with 9 bases matching TRBD1. The sequence was obtained from a woman aged 80 or over with acute or convalescent COVID-19. Sequencing input: peripheral blood. DNA for the CDR3: TGTGCCAGCAGCCCACAGGGGGCGAGCGGCTACACCTTC. Protein sequence: CASSPQGASGYTF.